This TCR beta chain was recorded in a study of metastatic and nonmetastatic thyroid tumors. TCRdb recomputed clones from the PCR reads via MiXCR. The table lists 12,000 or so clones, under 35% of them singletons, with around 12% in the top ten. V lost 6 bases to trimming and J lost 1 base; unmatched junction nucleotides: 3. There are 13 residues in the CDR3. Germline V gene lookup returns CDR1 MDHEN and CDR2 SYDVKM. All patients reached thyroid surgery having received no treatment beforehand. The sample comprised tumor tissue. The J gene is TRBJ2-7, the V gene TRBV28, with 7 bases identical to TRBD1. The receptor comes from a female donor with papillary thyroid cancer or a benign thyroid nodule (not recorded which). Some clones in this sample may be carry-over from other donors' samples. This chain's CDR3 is CASRGTASYEQYF. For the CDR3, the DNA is TGTGCCAGCAGGGGGACAGCTTCCTACGAGCAGTACTTC.